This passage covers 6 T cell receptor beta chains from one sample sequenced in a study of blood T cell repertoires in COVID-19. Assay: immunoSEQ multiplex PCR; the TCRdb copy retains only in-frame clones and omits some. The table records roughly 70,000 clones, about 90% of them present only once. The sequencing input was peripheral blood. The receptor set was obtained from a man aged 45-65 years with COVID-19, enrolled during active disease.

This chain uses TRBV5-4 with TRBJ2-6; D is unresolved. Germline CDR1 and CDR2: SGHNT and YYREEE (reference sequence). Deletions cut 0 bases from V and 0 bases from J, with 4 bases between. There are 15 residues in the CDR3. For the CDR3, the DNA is TGTGCCAGCAGCTTGGACTTCTCTGGGGCCAACGTCCTGACTTTC. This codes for CASSLDFSGANVLTF.

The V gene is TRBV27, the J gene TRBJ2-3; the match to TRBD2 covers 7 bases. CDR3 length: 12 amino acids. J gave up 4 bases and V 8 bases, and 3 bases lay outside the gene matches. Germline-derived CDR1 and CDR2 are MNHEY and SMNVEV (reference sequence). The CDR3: CASGRVADTQYF. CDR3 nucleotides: TGTGCCAGCGGGAGGGTGGCAGATACGCAGTATTTT.

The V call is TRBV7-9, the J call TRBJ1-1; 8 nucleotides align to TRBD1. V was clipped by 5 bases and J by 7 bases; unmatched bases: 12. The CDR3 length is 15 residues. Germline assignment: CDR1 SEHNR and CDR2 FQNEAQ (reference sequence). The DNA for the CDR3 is TGTGCCAGCAGCGCCACAACAGGGGGAAGGAATGAAGCTTTCTTT. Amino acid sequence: CASSATTGGRNEAFF.

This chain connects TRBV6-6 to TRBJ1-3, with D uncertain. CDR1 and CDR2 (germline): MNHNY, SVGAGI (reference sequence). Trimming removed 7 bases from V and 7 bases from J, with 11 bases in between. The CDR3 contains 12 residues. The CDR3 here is CASTGMQNTIYF. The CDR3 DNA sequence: TGTGCCAGCACGGGTATGCAGAACACCATATATTTT.

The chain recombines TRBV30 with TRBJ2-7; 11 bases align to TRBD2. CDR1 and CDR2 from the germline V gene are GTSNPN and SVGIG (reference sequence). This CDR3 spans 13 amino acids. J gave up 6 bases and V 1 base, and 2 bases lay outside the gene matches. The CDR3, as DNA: TGTGCCTGGAGTGCAACTAGCGGGGGCGAGCAGTACTTC. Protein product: CAWSATSGGEQYF.

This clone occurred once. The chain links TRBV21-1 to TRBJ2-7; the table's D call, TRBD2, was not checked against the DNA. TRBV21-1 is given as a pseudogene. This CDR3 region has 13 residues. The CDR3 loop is CASSKGGDREQYF. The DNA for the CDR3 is TGTGCCAGCAGCAAAGGAGGAGACCGTGAGCAGTACTTC.